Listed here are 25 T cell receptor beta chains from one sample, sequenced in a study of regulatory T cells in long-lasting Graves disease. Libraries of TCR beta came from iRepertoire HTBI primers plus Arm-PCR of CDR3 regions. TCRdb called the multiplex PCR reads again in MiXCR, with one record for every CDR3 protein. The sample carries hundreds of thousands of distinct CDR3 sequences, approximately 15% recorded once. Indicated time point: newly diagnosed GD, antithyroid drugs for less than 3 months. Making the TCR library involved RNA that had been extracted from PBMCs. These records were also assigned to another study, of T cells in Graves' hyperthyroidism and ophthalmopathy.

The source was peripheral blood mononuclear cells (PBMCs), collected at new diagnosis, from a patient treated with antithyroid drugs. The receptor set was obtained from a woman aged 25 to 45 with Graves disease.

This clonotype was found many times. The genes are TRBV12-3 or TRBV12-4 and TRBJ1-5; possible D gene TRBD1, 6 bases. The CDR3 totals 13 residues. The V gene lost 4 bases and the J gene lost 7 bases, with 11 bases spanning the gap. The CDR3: CASSWGAEQPQHF. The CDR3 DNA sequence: TGTGCCAGCAGTTGGGGGGCGGAACAGCCCCAGCATTTT.

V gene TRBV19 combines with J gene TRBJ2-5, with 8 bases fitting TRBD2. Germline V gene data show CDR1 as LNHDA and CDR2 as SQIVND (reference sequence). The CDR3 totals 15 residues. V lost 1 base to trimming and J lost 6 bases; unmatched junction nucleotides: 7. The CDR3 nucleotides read TGTGCCAGTAGTATAGCGGGAGGGCCTGCGCAGACCCAGTACTTC. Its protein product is CASSIAGGPAQTQYF.

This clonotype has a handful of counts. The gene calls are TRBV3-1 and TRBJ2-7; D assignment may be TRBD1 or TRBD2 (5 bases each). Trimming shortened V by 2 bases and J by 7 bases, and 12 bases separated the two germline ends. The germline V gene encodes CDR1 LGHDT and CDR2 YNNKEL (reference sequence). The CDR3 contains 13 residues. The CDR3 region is CASSQQGVTEQYF. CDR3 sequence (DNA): TGTGCCAGCAGCCAACAGGGAGTCACGGAGCAGTACTTC.

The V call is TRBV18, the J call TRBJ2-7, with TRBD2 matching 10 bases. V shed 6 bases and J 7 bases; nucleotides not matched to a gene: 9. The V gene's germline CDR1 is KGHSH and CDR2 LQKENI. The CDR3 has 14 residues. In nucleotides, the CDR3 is TGTGCCAGCTCGATAGCGGGAGGCGATACGGAGCAGTACTTC. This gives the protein CASSIAGGDTEQYF.

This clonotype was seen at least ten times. In DNA form, the CDR3 reads TGCAGTGCTTCGTCGGGGGAGGGCAATCAGCCCCAGCATTTT. It is translated as CSASSGEGNQPQHF. The chain carries TRBV20-1 and TRBJ1-5; a possible D gene is TRBD1 (5 bases). The CDR3 loop spans 14 amino acids. CDR1 is DFQATT, CDR2 SNEGSKA, per germline (reference sequence). Trimming took 5 bases from V and 2 from J, leaving 13 bases between them.

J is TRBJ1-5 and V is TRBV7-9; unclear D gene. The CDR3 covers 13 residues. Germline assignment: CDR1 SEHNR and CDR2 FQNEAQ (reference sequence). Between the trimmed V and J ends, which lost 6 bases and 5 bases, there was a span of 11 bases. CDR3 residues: CASSWVEDQPQHF. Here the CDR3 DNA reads TGTGCCAGCAGTTGGGTTGAGGATCAGCCCCAGCATTTT.

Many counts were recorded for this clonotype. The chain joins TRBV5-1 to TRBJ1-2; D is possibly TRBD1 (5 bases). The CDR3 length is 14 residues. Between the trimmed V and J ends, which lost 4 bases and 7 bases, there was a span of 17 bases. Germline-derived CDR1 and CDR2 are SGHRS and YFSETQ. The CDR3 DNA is TGCGCCAGCAGCCGGGACCTAGGAGCTTCTGGCTACACCTTC. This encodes CASSRDLGASGYTF.

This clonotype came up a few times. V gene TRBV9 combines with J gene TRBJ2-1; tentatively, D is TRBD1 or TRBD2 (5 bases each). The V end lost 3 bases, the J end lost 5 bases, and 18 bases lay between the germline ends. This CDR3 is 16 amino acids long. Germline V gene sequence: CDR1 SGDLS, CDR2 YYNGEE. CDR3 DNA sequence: TGTGCCAGCAGCGCTCGGGACCTCCAAGGAAACAATGAGCAGTTCTTC. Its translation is CASSARDLQGNNEQFF.

Here the CDR3 reads CASSKTSGRVLYF. CDR3 nucleotides: TGTGCCAGCAGTAAAACCTCGGGGAGGGTTTTGTACTTC. V is TRBV6-2 or TRBV6-3 and J is TRBJ2-4; 7 bases agree with TRBD2. The CDR3 consists of 13 residues. Losses at the gene ends were 5 bases for V and 15 bases for J; bases not matched to a gene: 13. Looked up from germline, CDR1 is MNHEY and CDR2 is SVGEGT.

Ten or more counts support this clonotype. The CDR3 sequence: CASSAGTRSGEQYF. The CDR3 DNA sequence: TGTGCCAGCAGCGCCGGGACTAGGTCTGGCGAGCAGTACTTC. The chain joins TRBV7-2 to TRBJ2-7, with 8 bases that match TRBD2. The CDR3 length is 14 residues. Germline loops: CDR1 SGHTA, CDR2 FQGNSA. J was trimmed by 6 bases and V by 5 bases; bases with no gene match: 9.

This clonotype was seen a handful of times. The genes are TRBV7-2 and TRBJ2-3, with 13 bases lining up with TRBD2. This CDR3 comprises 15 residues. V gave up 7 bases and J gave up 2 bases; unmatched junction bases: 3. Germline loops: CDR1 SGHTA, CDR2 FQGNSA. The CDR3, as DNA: TGTGCCAGCACCGGGACTAGCGGGATCACAGATACGCAGTATTTT. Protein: CASTGTSGITDTQYF.

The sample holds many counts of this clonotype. This CDR3 is CASRQSNSALHF. The CDR3 DNA is TGTGCCAGCAGACAGTCTAATTCGGCCCTCCACTTT. This chain links TRBV28 with TRBJ1-6, with unresolved D. The CDR3 consists of 12 residues. Germline assignment: CDR1 MDHEN and CDR2 SYDVKM. V was trimmed by 6 bases and J by 14 bases, leaving 14 bases between them. Looking up the rest from reference TRBV28 and TRBJ1-6 gives the full variable domain: DVKVTQSSRYLVKRTGEKVFLECVQDMDHENMFWYRQDPGLGLRLIYFSYDVKMKEKGDIPEGYSVSREKKERFSLILESASTNQTSMYLCASRQSNSALHFGNGTRLTVT.

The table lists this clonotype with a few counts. Written as DNA, the CDR3 is TGTGCCAGCAGCCTATTGGACAGATCAGGAAACACCATATATTTT. Translating it yields CASSLLDRSGNTIYF. The chain is built from TRBV9 and TRBJ1-3; maybe TRBD1 (6 bases). Trimming pared 4 bases from V and 4 bases from J, leaving 15 bases between. Germline CDR1 is SGDLS and CDR2 is YYNGEE. CDR3 length: 15 residues.

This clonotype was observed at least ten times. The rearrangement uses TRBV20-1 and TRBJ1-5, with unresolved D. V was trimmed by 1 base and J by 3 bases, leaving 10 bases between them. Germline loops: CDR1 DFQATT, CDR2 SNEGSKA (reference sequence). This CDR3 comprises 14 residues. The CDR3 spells CSARVPGSNQPQHF. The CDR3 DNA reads TGCAGTGCTAGAGTACCCGGGTCCAATCAGCCCCAGCATTTT.

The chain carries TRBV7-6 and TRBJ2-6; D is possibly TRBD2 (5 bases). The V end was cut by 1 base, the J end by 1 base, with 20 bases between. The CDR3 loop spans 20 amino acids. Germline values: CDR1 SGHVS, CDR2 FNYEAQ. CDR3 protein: CASSLEARGRQRSGANVLTF. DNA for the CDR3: TGTGCCAGCAGCTTAGAGGCTCGGGGTCGCCAGAGATCTGGGGCCAACGTCCTGACTTTC.

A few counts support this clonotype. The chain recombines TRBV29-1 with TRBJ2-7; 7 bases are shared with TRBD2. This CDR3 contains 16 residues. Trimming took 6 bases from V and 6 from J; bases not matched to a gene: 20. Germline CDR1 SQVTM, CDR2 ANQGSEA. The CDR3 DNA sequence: TGCAGCGTCCAATCGGCGATGCGGGGGTCGGCTGTCGAGCAGTACTTC. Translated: CSVQSAMRGSAVEQYF.

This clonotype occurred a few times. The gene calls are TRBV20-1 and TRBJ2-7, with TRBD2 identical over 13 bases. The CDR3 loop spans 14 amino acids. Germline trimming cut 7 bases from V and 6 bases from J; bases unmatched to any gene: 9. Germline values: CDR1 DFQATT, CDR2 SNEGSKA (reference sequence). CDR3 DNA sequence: TGCAGTGGGGTGAGACTAGCGGGAGGCGGCGAGCAGTACTTC. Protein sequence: CSGVRLAGGGEQYF.

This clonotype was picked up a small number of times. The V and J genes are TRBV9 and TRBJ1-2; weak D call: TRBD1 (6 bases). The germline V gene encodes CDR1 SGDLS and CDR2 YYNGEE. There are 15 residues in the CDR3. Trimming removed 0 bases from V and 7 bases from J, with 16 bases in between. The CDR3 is CASSVEETGLLGYTF. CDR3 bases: TGTGCCAGCAGCGTAGAAGAAACAGGGCTCCTTGGCTACACCTTC.

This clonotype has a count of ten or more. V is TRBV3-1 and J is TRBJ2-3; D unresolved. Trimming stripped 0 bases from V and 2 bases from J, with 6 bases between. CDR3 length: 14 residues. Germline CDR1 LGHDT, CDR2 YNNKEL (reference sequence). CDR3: CASSQDGLTDTQYF. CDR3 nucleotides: TGTGCCAGCAGCCAAGATGGGCTCACAGATACGCAGTATTTT.

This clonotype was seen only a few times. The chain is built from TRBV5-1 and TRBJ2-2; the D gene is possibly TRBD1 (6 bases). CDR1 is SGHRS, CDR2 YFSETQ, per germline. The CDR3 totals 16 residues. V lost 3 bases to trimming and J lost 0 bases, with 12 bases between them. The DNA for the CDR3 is TGCGCCAGCAGCTCTGGACAGATCGCGAACACCGGGGAGCTGTTTTTT. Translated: CASSSGQIANTGELFF.

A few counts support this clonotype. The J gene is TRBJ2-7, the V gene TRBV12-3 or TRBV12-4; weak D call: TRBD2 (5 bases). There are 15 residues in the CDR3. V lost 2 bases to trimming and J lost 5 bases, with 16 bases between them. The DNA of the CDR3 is TGTGCCAGCAGTTTACGAGCGGCAACTTCCCACGAGCAGTACTTC. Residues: CASSLRAATSHEQYF.

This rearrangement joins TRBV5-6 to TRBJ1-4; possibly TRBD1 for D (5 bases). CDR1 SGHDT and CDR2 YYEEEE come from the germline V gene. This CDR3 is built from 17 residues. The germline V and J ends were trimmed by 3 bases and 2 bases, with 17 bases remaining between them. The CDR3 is CASSSLTGTATNEKLFF. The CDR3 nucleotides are TGTGCCAGCAGCTCTCTAACAGGAACCGCGACTAATGAAAAACTGTTTTTT.

As DNA, the CDR3 is TGTGCCAGCAGCTTGGGCAGAAGACTCACAGATACGCAGTATTTT. This translates into CASSLGRRLTDTQYF. J is TRBJ2-3 and V is TRBV5-8; D is unresolved. Trimming left V 0 bases short and J 2 bases short, with 10 bases between. The V gene's germline CDR1 is SGHTS and CDR2 YDEGEE. The CDR3 is made up of 15 amino acids.

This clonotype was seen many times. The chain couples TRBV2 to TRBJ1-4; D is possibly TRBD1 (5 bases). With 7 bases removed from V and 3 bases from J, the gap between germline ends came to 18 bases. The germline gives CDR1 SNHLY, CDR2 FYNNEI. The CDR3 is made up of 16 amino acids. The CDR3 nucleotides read TGTGCCAGCAAAAAGAACCGGGACTCTCCTAATGAAAAACTGTTTTTT. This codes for CASKKNRDSPNEKLFF.

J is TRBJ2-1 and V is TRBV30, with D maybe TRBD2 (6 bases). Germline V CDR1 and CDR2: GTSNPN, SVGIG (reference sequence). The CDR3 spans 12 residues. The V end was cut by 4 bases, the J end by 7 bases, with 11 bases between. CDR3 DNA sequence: TGTGCCTGGACGGACTATAGGAATGAGCAGTTCTTC. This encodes CAWTDYRNEQFF.